This T cell receptor (beta chain) was profiled in a study of T cell responses to AZD1222 COVID-19 vaccine. Whole-study context: Second-dose timings of about 4 or about 12 weeks were pooled. Study outcomes and limitations: Regions 160-218 and 743-854 dominated among vaccine-associated CD4 TCRs spanning spike. Reportedly, close to half of spike-specific TCRs are directed against unmutated variant regions. With two AZD1222 doses given, Spike-specific TCR breadth and depth both rose.

CDR1 and CDR2 (germline): SGDLS, YYNGEE. The CDR3 runs 15 residues. The V gene end was trimmed by 0 bases and the J gene end by 10 bases; junction bases not matched to a gene: 4. About this clone itself: Its antigen is unknown.

The assay was immunoSEQ multiplex PCR, and TCRdb's table has in-frame clones only and misses some. The sample gives approximately 120,000 clones, 89% of which show up once; roughly 1.4% is in the top ten. The chain combines TRBV9 with TRBJ1-6, with 10 bases fitting TRBD1. The source of this sequence is an adult in good health. This specimen was peripheral blood, taken on day 0 of AZD1222 vaccination. The CDR3 sequence: CASSVVGTGESPLHF. Here the CDR3 DNA reads TGTGCCAGCAGCGTAGTGGGGACAGGGGAATCACCCCTCCACTTT.